Each of the 31 T cell receptor delta chains below was sequenced from the same sample in a study of γδ T cells in repeated Plasmodium falciparum infection. TCRdb fed the multiplex PCR reads into CATT to redo clone calling. This table has around 46,000 delta-chain clones, about 1.6% appearing once. Flow sorting of PBMC yielded separate Vgamma9/Vdelta2+ and Vdelta2-negative gammadelta T cell populations for bulk repertoire analysis. The sample was gamma-delta T cells from blood. Receptors were obtained from a pool of human donors (malaria-infected and uninfected, not separated).

Worth noting for this clone: A single base separates this from a much larger clone, so it may be a read error. The V call is TRAV36/DV7, the J call TRDJ1; 7 bases agree with TRDD3. Germline CDR1 and CDR2: VTNFRS and LTSSGIE (reference sequence). V was pared by 4 bases and J by 1 base, with 19 bases of the junction left unmatched. The CDR3 loop spans 18 amino acids. Here the CDR3 reads CAVMRPGDKGPSTDKLIF. Written as DNA, the CDR3 is TGTGCTGTGATGCGTCCCGGGGATAAGGGGCCGTCCACCGATAAACTCATCTTT. The full variable domain, rest sourced from reference TRAV36/DV7 and TRDJ1, is EDKVVQSPLSLVVHEGDTVTLNCSYEVTNFRSLLWYKQEKKAPTFLFMLTSSGIEKKSGRLSSILDKKELSSILNITATQTGDSAIYLCAVMRPGDKGPSTDKLIFGKGTRVTVEP.

For this clone: A far bigger clonotype differs at one base, so this is likely a read error. The same CDR3 arises from other DNA sequences in this sample as well. This chain links TRDV1 with TRDJ1; the D gene could be TRDD2 or TRDD3 (6 bases each). TCRdb supplies no J gene; here it was assigned by aligning the nucleotide sequence to germline. V was pared by 2 bases and J by 1 base, with 29 bases between. In germline, CDR1 is TSWWSYY, CDR2 QGS. CDR3 length: 21 amino acids. CDR3 sequence: CALGENFLIGTGRVCTDKLIF. The CDR3 DNA is TGTGCTCTTGGGGAAAACTTCCTTATCGGGACTGGGAGAGTATGCACCGATAAACTCATCTTT.

Turning to this clone: Since a far larger clone is one base different, this is likely a read error. J is TRDJ1 and V is TRAV14/DV4; 13 nucleotides agree with TRDD3. The J gene was not available in TCRdb and was assigned here by matching the DNA to germline segments. The V gene end was trimmed by 0 bases and the J gene end by 0 bases; junction bases not matched to a gene: 22. The germline CDR1 and CDR2 sequences are TSDPSYG and QGSYDQQN (reference sequence). The CDR3 has 24 residues. Here the CDR3 DNA reads TGTGCAATGAGAGAGGGCCCCCTCCTACCTAAACCTACTGGGGGATACGGATACACCGATAAACTCATCTTT. This gives the protein CAMREGPLLPKPTGGYGYTDKLIF.

A few counts support this clone. The likely explanation is a read error, given a far larger clone one base away. The sample carries other DNA sequences with the same CDR3. J is TRDJ1 and V is TRDV1, with TRDD3 matching 13 bases. Because TCRdb records no J gene, it was assigned here through a match of the DNA to germline. This CDR3 has 24 residues. V lost 1 base to trimming and J lost 0 bases; unmatched junction nucleotides: 23. Germline V lookup: CDR1 TSWWSYY, CDR2 QGS. CDR3 nucleotide sequence: TGTGCTCTTGGGGAACGACCCACCTCGCTAACTGGGGGATACGCTGCCGGGTACACCGATAAACTCATCTTT. It is translated as CALGERPTSLTGGYAAGYTDKLIF.

Worth noting for this clone: A much more abundant neighbour one base away suggests this may be a read error. The J gene is TRDJ3, the V gene TRDV1; 8 nucleotides line up with TRDD3. TCRdb carries no J gene annotation; the J gene was assigned here by matching the DNA with germline. This CDR3 has 22 amino acids. CDR1 and CDR2 from the germline V gene are TSWWSYY and QGS. The CDR3 coding sequence is TGTGCTCTTGGGGAACGGCTACTGGGGGCCCTCCAGGGCTCCTGGGACACCAGACAGATGTTTTTC. This encodes CALGERLLGALQGSWDTRQMFF.

This clone was seen ten or more times. The chain recombines TRDV2 with TRDJ1; TRDD3 matches 13 bases. CDR1 and CDR2 (germline): GEAIGNYY, EKD. The CDR3 covers 19 residues. Trimming cost V 0 bases and J 4 bases; bases outside gene matches: 13. CDR3 nucleotides: TGTGCCTGTGACACCCTACTGGGGGATACGCGAGGAAAGGGCGATAAACTCATCTTT. Translated: CACDTLLGDTRGKGDKLIF.

This clone occurred a few times. With only one base between it and a far larger clone, this is likely a read error. Distinct nucleotide sequences in the sample also encode this CDR3. The chain employs TRDV2 and TRDJ1; D might be TRDD3 (6 bases). Because TCRdb records no J gene, it was assigned here through a match of the DNA to germline. Germline V gene lookup returns CDR1 GEAIGNYY and CDR2 EKD. Trimming cost V 7 bases and J 0 bases, with 29 bases left between them. The CDR3 sequence is 19 residues long. CDR3 residues: CACDPLQSVGYLNTDKLIF. CDR3 sequence (DNA): TGTGCCTGCGATCCTCTTCAATCCGTTGGATACTTAAACACCGATAAACTCATCTTT.

By proportion, this clone is medium-sized. J is TRDJ1 and V is TRDV1; 7 nucleotides match TRDD3. V lost 5 bases and J lost 2; bases outside the gene matches: 8. Germline lookup yields CDR1 TSWWSYY and CDR2 QGS. The CDR3 consists of 15 residues. The CDR3 sequence: CALGTAAGDTDKLIF. CDR3 bases: TGTGCTCTTGGGACCGCCGCGGGGGATACCGATAAACTCATCTTT.

About this clone itself: A far larger clone is one nucleotide away, so this likely arose from a read error. Distinct nucleotide sequences in the sample also encode this CDR3. This sequence joins TRDV1 and TRDJ1, with a tentative D call TRDD3 (7 bases). The J gene was not available in TCRdb and was assigned here by matching the DNA to germline segments. Germline-derived CDR1 and CDR2 are TSWWSYY and QGS. V gave up 3 bases and J gave up 5 bases, with 49 bases separating them. The CDR3 is 26 amino acids. CDR3 nucleotide sequence: TGTGCTCTTGGGGACTCTTTCTTCCTGCGTAAAAGTGTACTGGGGACCCCCATTCGTCCGATTGATAAACTCATCTTT. It yields the protein CALGDSFFLRKSVLGTPIRPIDKLIF.

This clone was counted only a few times. TCRdb assigns this DNA the protein of a much larger clone, which departs from its translation at residues 7 and 9; this likely reflects a read error, and the protein shown comes from translating the DNA. The rearrangement links TRDV1 to TRDJ2, with TRDD3 as a possible D gene (5 bases). Germline V gene lookup returns CDR1 TSWWSYY and CDR2 QGS. This CDR3 region has 20 residues. V lost 1 base, J lost 4 bases, and 25 bases lay in between. CDR3 region: CALGEPPLRGIYDETAQLFF. DNA for the CDR3: TGTGCTCTTGGGGAACCTCCCCTAAGAGGGATTTACGATGAGACAGCACAACTCTTCTTT.

Comment on this clone: This likely traces to a read error, being one base from a far larger clone. Other DNA variants within this sample encode the same CDR3. The chain is built from TRDV1 and TRDJ1; tentative D call: TRDD3 (6 bases). TCRdb leaves out the J gene; it was filled in here by matching the DNA to germline. Deletions cut 1 base from V and 2 bases from J, with 29 bases between. Germline V gene lookup returns CDR1 TSWWSYY and CDR2 QGS. The CDR3 length is 21 residues. CDR3 DNA: TGTGCTCTTGGGGAACGGAGCTTCCCAGGCCTCCTGGGGACAGTAACCGATAAACTCATCTTT. This encodes CALGERSFPGLLGTVTDKLIF.

This clone was counted ten times or more. Here the CDR3 DNA reads TGTGCTCTTGGGGAACTCCCCTTACTGGGGGATATCGCCGATAAACTCATCTTT. It encodes CALGELPLLGDIADKLIF. This chain connects TRDV1 to TRDJ1, with 11 bases identical to TRDD3. J gave up 3 bases and V 0 bases, and 9 bases lay outside the gene matches. Germline V CDR1 and CDR2: TSWWSYY, QGS. The CDR3 sequence is 18 residues long.

Remarks on this clone: Since a much larger clone is just one base distant, this may be a read error. The sample contains more than one DNA sequence encoding this CDR3. This chain connects TRDV1 to TRDJ1; D perhaps matches TRDD3 (5 bases). Germline loops: CDR1 TSWWSYY, CDR2 QGS. The CDR3 consists of 16 residues. CDR3 DNA: TGTGCTCTTGGGGAGCTTAGACGTGTTTGGATGGATAAACTCATCTTC. Translated, it gives CALGELRRVWMDKLIF.

This clone was seen a handful of times. The translation of this DNA and the TCRdb protein of a much larger clone differ at residue 5, probably owing to a read error; the protein shown here is translated from the DNA. The rearrangement links TRDV1 to TRDJ1; 10 bases map to TRDD3. Matching the DNA to germline supplied the J gene, which TCRdb does not give. Germline V CDR1 and CDR2: TSWWSYY, QGS. V shed 5 bases and J 8 bases; nucleotides not matched to a gene: 14. The CDR3 is 16 residues long. CDR3 in DNA: TGTGCTCTTGGGAGCCTCCCGAGGGGGGGGATACGCAAACTCATCTTT. This sequence encodes CALGSLPRGGIRKLIF.

For this clone: The protein recorded in TCRdb matches a much larger clone and deviates from this DNA's translation at residue 6, suggesting a read error; the protein here is obtained by translating the DNA. The V gene is TRDV1, the J gene TRDJ1; D might be TRDD3 (5 bases). Germline matching of the DNA provided the J gene here, since TCRdb leaves it blank. V was shortened by 5 bases and J by 2 bases, with 27 bases between the two germline ends. CDR3 length: 19 amino acids. The germline CDR1 and CDR2 sequences are TSWWSYY and QGS. The CDR3 nucleotides are TGTGCTCTTGGGTCCCGGGGAGTGGCTACTCCCCTGTCTACCGATAAACTCATCTTT. Its protein product is CALGSRGVATPLSTDKLIF.

In the case of this clone: This likely traces to a read error, being one base from a far larger clone. Other DNA sequences in this specimen translate into the identical CDR3. This sequence joins TRDV3 and TRDJ1; 10 nucleotides line up with TRDD3. The CDR3 has 21 amino acids. CDR1 and CDR2 (germline): TVYSNPD, GDNSRS (reference sequence). Trimming took 3 bases from V and 3 from J; bases not matched to a gene: 28. This CDR3 reads CALMTVPPLGDWGDNPDKLIF. The CDR3 DNA is TGTGCCTTAATGACTGTCCCCCCACTGGGGGATTGGGGGGATAATCCCGATAAACTCATCTTT.

A word on this clone: A far larger clone lies a single base away; this is likely a read error. Other DNA sequences in the sample encode the same CDR3. J is TRDJ1 and V is TRDV2; TRDD3 matches at 9 bases. TCRdb supplies no J gene; here it was assigned by aligning the nucleotide sequence to germline. Trimming cost V 3 bases and J 0 bases; bases outside gene matches: 16. The CDR3 has 19 residues. The germline V gene encodes CDR1 GEAIGNYY and CDR2 EKD. The DNA for the CDR3 is TGTGCCTGTGACCCCGTGCTGGGGGATCGAAGGAAGTACACCGATAAACTCATCTTT. It is translated as CACDPVLGDRRKYTDKLIF.

On this clone: TCRdb records a much larger clone's protein for this DNA, with a difference at residue 23 that likely arises from a read error; the protein given is the translation of the DNA. This chain joins TRDV1 and TRDJ1, with TRDD3 matching 12 bases. The J gene is absent in TCRdb and was assigned here via DNA matching to germline. Germline loops: CDR1 TSWWSYY, CDR2 QGS. The CDR3 has 28 amino acids. V shed 0 bases, J shed 4 bases, and the junction held 39 bases outside the gene matches. CDR3 protein: CALGELVSNGLASNTGGYPLWTIDKLIF. CDR3 DNA: TGTGCTCTTGGGGAACTAGTCTCAAATGGCCTCGCCTCGAACACTGGGGGATACCCCCTTTGGACCATCGATAAACTCATCTTT.

This clone was observed many times. The CDR3 DNA reads TGTGCTCTTGGGGAACTATGGGGATGGGGGATACGCCGGATCGATAAACTCATCTTT. It is translated as CALGELWGWGIRRIDKLIF. V usage is TRDV1 and J usage is TRDJ1, with TRDD3 matching over 11 bases. The CDR3 loop spans 19 amino acids. The trim removed 0 bases at V and 4 bases at J, leaving 13 bases unmatched. Germline V gene lookup returns CDR1 TSWWSYY and CDR2 QGS.

This clone was recorded a few times. The TCRdb protein, from a much larger clone, departs from this DNA's translation at residue 16, likely by read error; the protein shown derives from the DNA. This rearrangement joins TRDV1 to TRDJ1, with 7 bases identical to TRDD2. Per the germline V gene, CDR1 is TSWWSYY and CDR2 is QGS. CDR3 size: 18 residues. DNA of the CDR3: TGTGCTCTTGGGGAACTTTTTCCTTCCTCCCTTACGATCAGGAAACCCATCTTT. Encoded protein: CALGELFPSSLTIRKPIF.

This clone was found a few times. The protein TCRdb lists belongs to a much larger clone and differs from this DNA's translation at residue 13, which points to a read error; the protein shown is made from the DNA. The V gene is TRDV2, the J gene TRDJ1; 9 bases are a match to TRDD2. The J gene, missing from TCRdb, was assigned here through DNA to germline matching. The ends lost 0 bases at V and 4 bases at J; junction bases unmatched: 20. This CDR3 region has 20 residues. Germline lookup yields CDR1 GEAIGNYY and CDR2 EKD. CDR3 coding DNA: TGTGCCTGTGACACCTCGCCCTCCTTCCTACCTTTACCGGGGGGCGATAAACTCATCTTT. Its translation is CACDTSPSFLPLPGGDKLIF.

This clone has ten or more counts. A much larger clone sits a single nucleotide away, making a read error possible. The same CDR3 arises from other DNA sequences in this sample as well. The rearrangement joins TRDV1 to TRDJ4; D may be TRDD3 (6 bases). There are 23 residues in the CDR3. Germline values: CDR1 TSWWSYY, CDR2 QGS. V lost 0 bases to trimming and J lost 0 bases, with 35 bases between them. DNA for the CDR3: TGTGCTCTTGGGGAACTTCCAACCCGATCCATACTGGGAGATACGCTAACTCCCAGACCCCTGATCTTT. Protein sequence: CALGELPTRSILGDTLTPRPLIF.

This clone has a count of ten or more. The chain recombines TRDV1 with TRDJ1; 11 bases fit TRDD3. The CDR3 loop spans 19 amino acids. The germline gives CDR1 TSWWSYY, CDR2 QGS. Trimming cost V 1 base and J 0 bases; bases outside gene matches: 10. CDR3 nucleotides: TGTGCTCTTGGGGAACAGATGGGGGATACGCTCCAGTACACCGATAAACTCATCTTT. Translation gives CALGEQMGDTLQYTDKLIF.

In regard to this clone: This DNA's translation and the protein TCRdb lists, from a much larger clone, do not match at residue 4, likely due to a read error; the protein shown is translated from the DNA. This chain joins TRDV2 and TRDJ1, with 11 bases fitting TRDD3. The J gene, absent from TCRdb, was called here by matching the DNA to germline. The germline V gene has CDR1 GEAIGNYY and CDR2 EKD. The CDR3 runs to 17 residues. The CDR3 coding sequence is TGTGCCTGTGTCACCCTGGTTGTTGGGGGATACGGCAAGAAACTCATCTTT. As protein: CACVTLVVGGYGKKLIF.

This clone was counted many times. The gene calls are TRDV1 and TRDJ1; D is ambiguous. The CDR3 runs to 23 residues. Germline V gives CDR1 TSWWSYY, CDR2 QGS. The germline V and J ends were trimmed by 0 bases and 0 bases, with 32 bases remaining between them. In DNA form, the CDR3 reads TGTGCTCTTGGGGAACTAGTTTTCCGAAGACGAGACCCCGCTCCATCACACACCGATAAACTCATCTTT. Translated: CALGELVFRRRDPAPSHTDKLIF.

For this clone: The protein TCRdb lists belongs to a much larger clone and differs from this DNA's translation at residue 4, which points to a read error; the protein shown is made from the DNA. The rearrangement links TRDV1 to TRDJ1; 7 bases fit TRDD3. TCRdb is silent on the J gene; assignment here came from matching the DNA to germline. The length of the CDR3 is 24 residues. Germline V CDR1 and CDR2: TSWWSYY, QGS. This chain's CDR3 is CALEELEFYLFRGGIHHITDKLIF. The CDR3 DNA follows: TGTGCTCTTGAGGAACTCGAGTTTTACCTGTTCAGAGGTGGGATACACCACATCACCGATAAACTCATCTTT.

This clone was picked up many times. The protein that TCRdb holds for this DNA derives from a much larger clone and differs from the translated DNA at residue 10, which likely indicates a read error; the protein shown here is translated from the DNA. The chain links TRDV1 to TRDJ1; 7 bases line up with TRDD3. The J gene was missing in TCRdb and was found by matching the end of the DNA to germline. Germline V gene lookup returns CDR1 TSWWSYY and CDR2 QGS. This CDR3 spans 20 amino acids. V lost 0 bases, J lost 4 bases, and 20 bases stayed unmatched. The CDR3 DNA reads TGTGCTCTTGGGGAACTAGTTCCGAAATGTGGGATACCATCGGTCGATAAACTCATCTTT. It translates to CALGELVPKCGIPSVDKLIF.

This clone occurred a few times. A far larger clone is one nucleotide away, so this likely arose from a read error. Other DNA sequences in the sample encode the same CDR3. There is no J gene call, but TRDV1 is given as the V gene. Germline V CDR1 and CDR2: TSWWSYY, QGS. The CDR3 covers 19 residues. CDR3 residues: CALGAPPPPGPSYADKLIF. The CDR3 DNA sequence: TGTGCTCTTGGGGCCCCCCCTCCTCCCGGTCCTTCGTACGCCGATAAACTCATCTTC.

Points on this clone: The protein recorded in TCRdb matches a much larger clone and deviates from this DNA's translation at residue 14, suggesting a read error; the protein here is obtained by translating the DNA. The V and J genes are TRDV1 and TRDJ1; 11 nucleotides agree with TRDD3. The J gene was not available in TCRdb and was assigned here by matching the DNA to germline segments. The germline CDR1 and CDR2 sequences are TSWWSYY and QGS. Germline trimming cut 4 bases from V and 0 bases from J; bases unmatched to any gene: 40. There are 28 residues in the CDR3. The chain's CDR3 is CALGGPYRTLHSLSLGDISFGYTDKLIF. As DNA, the CDR3 is TGTGCTCTTGGGGGCCCCTACAGGACCCTACATTCCTTATCACTGGGGGATATTTCTTTTGGCTACACCGATAAACTCATCTTT.

This clone has a count of ten or more. The amino acid sequence in TCRdb belongs to a much larger clone and departs from this DNA's translation at residue 11, likely a sequencing read error; the sequence shown is translated from the DNA. The gene calls are TRDV1 and TRDJ1; D gene uncertain. CDR3 length equals 18 residues. CDR1 and CDR2 (germline): TSWWSYY, QGS. V lost 3 bases and J 0 bases, leaving 20 bases between the germline ends. This chain's CDR3 is CALGEPRSPCEDTDKLIF. The DNA of the CDR3 is TGTGCTCTTGGGGAGCCGAGATCTCCTTGCGAAGACACCGATAAACTCATCTTT.

This clone was counted at least ten times. Other DNA variants within this sample encode the same CDR3. V and J are TRDV1 and TRDJ1, with 13 bases that match TRDD3. V was pared by 3 bases and J by 3 bases, with 31 bases of the junction left unmatched. Germline CDR1 TSWWSYY, CDR2 QGS. CDR3 length equals 25 residues. CDR3 nucleotides: TGTGCTCTTGGGGACCCCTACTCTTCCTTCCTACTGGGGGATACGGGGAGTAGCGAGGCCGATAAACTCATCTTT. The encoded protein is CALGDPYSSFLLGDTGSSEADKLIF.